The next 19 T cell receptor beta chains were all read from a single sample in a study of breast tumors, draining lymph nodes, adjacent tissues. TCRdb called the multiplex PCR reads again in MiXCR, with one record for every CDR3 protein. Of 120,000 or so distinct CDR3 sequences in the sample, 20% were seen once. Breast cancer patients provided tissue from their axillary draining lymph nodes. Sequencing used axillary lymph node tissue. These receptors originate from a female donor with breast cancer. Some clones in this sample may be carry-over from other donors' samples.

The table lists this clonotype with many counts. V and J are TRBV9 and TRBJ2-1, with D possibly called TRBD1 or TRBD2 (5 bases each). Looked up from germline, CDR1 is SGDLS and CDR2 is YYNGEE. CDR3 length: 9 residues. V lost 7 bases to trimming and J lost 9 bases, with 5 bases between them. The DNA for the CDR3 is TGTGCCAGCGGGGGTGAGCAGTTCTTC. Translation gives CASGGEQFF.

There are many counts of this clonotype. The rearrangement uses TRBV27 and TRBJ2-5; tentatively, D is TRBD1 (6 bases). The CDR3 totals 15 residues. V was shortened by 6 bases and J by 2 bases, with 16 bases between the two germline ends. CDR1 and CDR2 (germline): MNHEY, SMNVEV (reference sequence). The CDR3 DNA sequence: TGTGCCAGCAGGCCTAATAGGGACAATCAAGAGACCCAGTACTTC. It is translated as CASRPNRDNQETQYF.

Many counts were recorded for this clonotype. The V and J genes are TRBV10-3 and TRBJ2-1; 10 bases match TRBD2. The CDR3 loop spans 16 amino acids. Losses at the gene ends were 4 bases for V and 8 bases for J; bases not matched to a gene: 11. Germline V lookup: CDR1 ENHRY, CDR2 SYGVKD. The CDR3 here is CAISGQASGRVDEQFF. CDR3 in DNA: TGTGCCATCAGTGGACAAGCTAGCGGGAGAGTAGATGAGCAGTTCTTC.

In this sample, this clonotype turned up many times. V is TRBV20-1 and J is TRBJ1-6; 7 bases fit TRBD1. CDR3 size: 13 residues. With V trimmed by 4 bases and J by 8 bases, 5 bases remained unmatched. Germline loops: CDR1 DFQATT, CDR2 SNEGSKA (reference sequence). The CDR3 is CSATRGVHSPLHF. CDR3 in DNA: TGCAGTGCTACCAGGGGGGTACATTCACCCCTCCACTTT.

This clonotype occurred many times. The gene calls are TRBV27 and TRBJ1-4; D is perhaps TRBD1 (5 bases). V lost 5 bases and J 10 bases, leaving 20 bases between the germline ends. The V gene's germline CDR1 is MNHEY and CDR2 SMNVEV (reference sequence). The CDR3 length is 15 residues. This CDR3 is CASSRGEPALGKLFF. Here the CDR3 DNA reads TGTGCCAGCAGTCGAGGGGAACCAGCACTTGGAAAACTGTTTTTT.

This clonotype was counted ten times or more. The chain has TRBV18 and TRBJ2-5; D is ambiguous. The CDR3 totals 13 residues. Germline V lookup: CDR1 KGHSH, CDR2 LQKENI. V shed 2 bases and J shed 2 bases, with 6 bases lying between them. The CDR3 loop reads CASSPILQETQYF. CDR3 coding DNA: TGTGCCAGCTCACCAATTTTACAAGAGACCCAGTACTTC.

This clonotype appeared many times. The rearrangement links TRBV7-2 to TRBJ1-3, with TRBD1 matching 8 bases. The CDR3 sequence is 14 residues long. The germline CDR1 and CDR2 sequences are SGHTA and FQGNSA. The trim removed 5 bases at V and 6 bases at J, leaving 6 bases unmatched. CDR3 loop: CASSPGGGLNTIYF. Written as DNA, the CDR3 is TGTGCCAGCAGCCCAGGGGGCGGCTTAAACACCATATATTTT. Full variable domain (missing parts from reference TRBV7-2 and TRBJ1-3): GAGVSQSPSNKVTEKGKDVELRCDPISGHTALYWYRQSLGQGLEFLIYFQGNSAPDKSGLPSDRFSAERTGGSVSTLTIQRTQQEDSAVYLCASSPGGGLNTIYFGEGSWLTVV.

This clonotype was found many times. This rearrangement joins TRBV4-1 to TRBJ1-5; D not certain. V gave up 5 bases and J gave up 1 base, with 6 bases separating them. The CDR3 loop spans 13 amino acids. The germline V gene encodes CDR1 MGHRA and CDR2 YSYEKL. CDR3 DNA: TGCGCCAGCAGCTCGGTAAGCAATCAGCCCCAGCATTTT. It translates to CASSSVSNQPQHF.

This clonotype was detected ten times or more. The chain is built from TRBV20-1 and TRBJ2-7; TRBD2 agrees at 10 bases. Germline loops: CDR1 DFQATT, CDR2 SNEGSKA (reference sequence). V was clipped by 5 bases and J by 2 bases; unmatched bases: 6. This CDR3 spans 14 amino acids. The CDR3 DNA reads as TGCAGTGCTCCGCGGACTAGCGGTCCCTACGAGCAGTACTTC. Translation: CSAPRTSGPYEQYF.

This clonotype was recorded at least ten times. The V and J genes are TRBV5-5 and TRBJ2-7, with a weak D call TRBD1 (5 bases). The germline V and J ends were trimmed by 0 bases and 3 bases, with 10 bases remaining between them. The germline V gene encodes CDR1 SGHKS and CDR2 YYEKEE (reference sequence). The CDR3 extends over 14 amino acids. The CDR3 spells CASSLVGDSYEQYF. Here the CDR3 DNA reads TGTGCCAGCAGCTTGGTGGGCGACAGCTACGAGCAGTACTTC. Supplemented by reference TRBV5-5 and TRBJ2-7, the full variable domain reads DAGVTQSPTHLIKTRGQQVTLRCSPISGHKSVSWYQQVLGQGPQFIFQYYEKEERGRGNFPDRFSARQFPNYSSELNVNALLLGDSALYLCASSLVGDSYEQYFGPGTRLTVT.

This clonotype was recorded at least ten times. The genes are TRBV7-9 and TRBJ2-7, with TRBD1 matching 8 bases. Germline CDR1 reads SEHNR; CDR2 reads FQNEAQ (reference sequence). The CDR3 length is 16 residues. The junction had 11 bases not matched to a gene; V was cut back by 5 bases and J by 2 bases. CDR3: CASSPPGGVKTYEQYF. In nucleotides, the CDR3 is TGTGCCAGCAGCCCCCCAGGGGGCGTGAAGACCTACGAGCAGTACTTC.

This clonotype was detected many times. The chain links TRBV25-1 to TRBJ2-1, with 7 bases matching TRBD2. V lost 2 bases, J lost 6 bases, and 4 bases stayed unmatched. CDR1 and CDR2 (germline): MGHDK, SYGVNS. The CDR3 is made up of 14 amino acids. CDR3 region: CASSEAGVLNEQFF. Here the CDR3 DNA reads TGTGCCAGCAGTGAAGCGGGAGTCCTCAATGAGCAGTTCTTC.

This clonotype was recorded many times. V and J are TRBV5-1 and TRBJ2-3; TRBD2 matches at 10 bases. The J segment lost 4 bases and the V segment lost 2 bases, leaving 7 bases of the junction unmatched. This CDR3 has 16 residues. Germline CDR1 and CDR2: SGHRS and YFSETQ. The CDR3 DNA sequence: TGCGCCAGCAGCTTTAACGGACTAGCGGTGGCAGATACGCAGTATTTT. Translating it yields CASSFNGLAVADTQYF.

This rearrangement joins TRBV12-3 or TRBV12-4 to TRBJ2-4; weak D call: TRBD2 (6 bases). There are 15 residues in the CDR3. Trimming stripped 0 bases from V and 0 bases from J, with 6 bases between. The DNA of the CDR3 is TGTGCCAGCAGTTTAGCGGAGGGAGCCAAAAACATTCAGTACTTC. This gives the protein CASSLAEGAKNIQYF.

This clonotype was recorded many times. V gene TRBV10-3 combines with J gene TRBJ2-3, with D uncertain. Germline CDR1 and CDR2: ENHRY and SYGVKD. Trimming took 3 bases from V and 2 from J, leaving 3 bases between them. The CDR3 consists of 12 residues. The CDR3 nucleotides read TGTGCCATCAGTGATCTCACAGATACGCAGTATTTT. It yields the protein CAISDLTDTQYF.

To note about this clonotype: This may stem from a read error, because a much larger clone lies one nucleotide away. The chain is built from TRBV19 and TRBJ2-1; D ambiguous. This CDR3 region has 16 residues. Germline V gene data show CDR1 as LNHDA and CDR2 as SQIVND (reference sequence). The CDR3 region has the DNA TGTGCCAGTAGTATAGATTGGGCTACCCGCTACAATGGGCAGTTCTTC. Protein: CASSIDWATRYNGQFF.

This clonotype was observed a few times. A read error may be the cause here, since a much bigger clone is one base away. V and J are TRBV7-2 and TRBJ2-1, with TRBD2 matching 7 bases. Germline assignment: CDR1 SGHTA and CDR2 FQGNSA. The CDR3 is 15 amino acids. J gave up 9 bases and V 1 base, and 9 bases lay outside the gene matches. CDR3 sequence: CASSLVGGGGVEQFF. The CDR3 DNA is TGTGCCAGCAGCTTAGTCGGCGGGGGTGGTGTTGAGCAGTTCTTC.

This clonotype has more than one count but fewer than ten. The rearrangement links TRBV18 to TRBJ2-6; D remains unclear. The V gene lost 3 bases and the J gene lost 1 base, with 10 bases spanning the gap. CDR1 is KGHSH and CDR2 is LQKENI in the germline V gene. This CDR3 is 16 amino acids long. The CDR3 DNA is TGTGCCAGCTCACCCCTAGACGGGTCTGGGGCCAACGTCCTGACTTTC. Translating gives CASSPLDGSGANVLTF.

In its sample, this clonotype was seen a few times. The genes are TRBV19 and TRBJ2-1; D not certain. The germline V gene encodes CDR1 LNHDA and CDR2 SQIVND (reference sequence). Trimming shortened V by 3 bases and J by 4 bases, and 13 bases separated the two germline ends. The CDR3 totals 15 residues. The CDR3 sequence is CASSISSGKYNEQFF. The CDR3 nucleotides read TGTGCCAGTAGTATCTCGTCCGGCAAATACAATGAGCAGTTCTTC.